The source of this T cell receptor beta chain is a study of OX40 agonist ivuxolimab in advanced cancers. Study-level background: Ivuxolimab was an agonistic, fully human IgG2 monoclonal antibody directed against OX40 (CD134), a costimulatory receptor. Three dose-escalation patients achieved partial responses, one with hepatocellular carcinoma and two with cutaneous melanoma. The purpose of peripheral TCRbeta sequencing was to test whether ivuxolimab changed TCR sequence diversity and led to clonal T-cell expansion. A male proportion of nearly 85% and a mean age of approximately 55 years, ranging from roughly 23 to 80, were recorded for the dose-escalation cohort. Of the roughly 50 dose-escalation patients, hepatocellular carcinoma was present in about 20, melanoma in around 15, renal cell carcinoma in 9 and head and neck cancer in 9. The paper covers the monotherapy dose-escalation part of the phase I ivuxolimab trial, which included N ≈ 57 patients. Intravenous ivuxolimab was administered to patients every 2 weeks at six dose levels: 0.01, 0.1, 0.3, 1.5, 3 and 10 mg/kg. Patients were allowed to have had prior anti-PD-1, anti-PD-L1 or anti-CTLA-4 therapy, and approximately 40% of the dose-escalation patients had been treated with checkpoint inhibitors.

Patients with autoimmune disease history or receiving systemic immunosuppression were excluded from the trial. Peripheral blood for TCR sequencing was drawn from every dose cohort at baseline, at cycle 4 day 1 and at cycle 7 day 1. Samples were obtained from an open-label, multicenter, first-in-human phase I dose-escalation trial of ivuxolimab. The trial enrolled adults with locally advanced or metastatic head and neck squamous cell, hepatocellular, melanoma or renal cell carcinoma. Before TCR sequencing, CD4+ and CD8+ T cells were separately sorted from peripheral blood. V is pared back by 3 bases and J by 14 bases, with 16 bases lying between the germline termini. CDR1 is given as LNHDA and CDR2 as SQIVND, both from the germline V gene (reference sequence). The CDR3 runs 13 residues from the cysteine to the phenylalanine. The read is trimmed to its CDR3 DNA, 39 bases read in frame from base 1. Of note for this clone: The target of this receptor is not known. Per-nucleotide qualities are absent, and no much larger clonotype sits a single base away.

Genomic DNA was extracted from sorted cells for sequencing of the TCRbeta CDR3 region. The immunoSEQ Assay was used to sequence the TCRbeta CDR3 regions. TCRdb retrieved this table from immuneACCESS and kept in-frame rearrangements only. Not all clones are present; in checked studies, unresolved V genes account for under half, and no reason is known for the remainder. The sample yields tens of thousands of clones; approximately 83% were counted once. The ten top clones hold 3.5% to 4.5% of the sample. What the study reported, not specific to this receptor: Partial responders in the 0.1-3.0 mg/kg groups had among the lowest normalized peripheral clonal expansion, especially among CD8+ T cells. Low levels of normalized T-cell clonal expansion were also seen in some nonresponding patients. At doses of 0.1 to 3.0 mg/kg, clonal expansion of both CD4+ and CD8+ blood T cells was observed from baseline to week 6. After ivuxolimab, expanded clones were on average more numerous among CD8+ T cells than among CD4+ T cells. The antigen specificity of the peripheral T cells that underwent clonal expansion was not determined.

Source: CD4+ or CD8+ T cells sorted from blood, taken in a trial of the OX40 agonist ivuxolimab. The clonotype comes from an adult with an advanced solid tumor such as melanoma, head and neck, liver or kidney cancer. The rearranged chain carries TRBV19 and TRBJ1-4; 5 matching bases give a weak D call of TRBD1. The CDR3 is CASSILLGVSLFF. In nucleotide form, the sequence is TGTGCCAGTAGTATCTTACTGGGGGTGTCCCTGTTTTTT.